Listed below are T cell receptor beta chains from one sample, sequenced in a study of cytomegalovirus exposure and HLA in healthy donors. Some clones are missing from TCRdb's copy, which holds only in-frame ones; the method was immunoSEQ multiplex PCR. The data show about 120,000 clones, over 75% seen once. Sequencing input: PBMCs. Receptors were obtained from a woman under 40 in good health and CMV-seronegative. The CDR3 runs from the conserved cysteine through the conserved F or W. The D gene is left open where the match is weak. Size is omitted from some rows. Given values are once, few, many or a class for expanded clones.

size,V,J,length,D,DNA,CDR3
NA,TRBV18,TRBJ1-1,17,TRBD1,TGTGCCAGCTCACCCCTGGCCGGGACAGGCCAGAACACTGAAGCTTTCTTT,CASSPLAGTGQNTEAFF
NA,TRBV19,TRBJ1-1,13,NA,TGTGCCAGTAGCCCCCCGGGACTCTTTGAAGCTTTCTTT,CASSPPGLFEAFF
NA,TRBV15,TRBJ2-3,16,TRBD1,TGTGCCACCAGCAGGGATGACAGGGGGGACACAGATACGCAGTATTTT,CATSRDDRGDTDTQYF
few,TRBV27,TRBJ1-6,15,NA,TGTGCCAGCAGTTTATCTTGGGGGGGGAATTCACCCCTCCACTTT,CASSLSWGGNSPLHF
NA,TRBV25-1,TRBJ2-7,14,TRBD2,TGTGCCAGCAGTCACCTAGCGGGGGCGGGGGAGCAGTACTTC,CASSHLAGAGEQYF
NA,TRBV7-2,TRBJ2-3,15,TRBD2,TGTGCCAGCAGTACACTAGCGGGGGGGTCAGATACGCAGTATTTT,CASSTLAGGSDTQYF
NA,TRBV9,TRBJ2-1,16,NA,TGTGCCAGCAGCGTAGCGGCGGGAAACTCCTACAATGAGCAGTTCTTC,CASSVAAGNSYNEQFF
NA,TRBV12-5,TRBJ1-4,14,NA,TGTGCTAGCGCGGGCAAGGGAATCGGGGAAAAACTGTTTTTT,CASAGKGIGEKLFF
NA,TRBV15,TRBJ2-3,17,TRBD2,TGTGCCACCAGCAGAGGACAAACTAGCGGTAGCACAGATACGCAGTATTTT,CATSRGQTSGSTDTQYF
NA,TRBV19,TRBJ2-1,13,NA,TGTGCCAGTAGTATAGTTGTGGGCTATGAGCAGTTCTTC,CASSIVVGYEQFF
NA,TRBV6-5,TRBJ2-2,14,TRBD2,TGTGCCAGCAGTTCGGGACTAGCCACCGGGGAGCTGTTTTTT,CASSSGLATGELFF
NA,TRBV14,TRBJ1-2,14,NA,TGTGCCAGCAGCCAAGTTAACAGTCACTATGGCTACACCTTC,CASSQVNSHYGYTF
NA,TRBV6-6,TRBJ2-7,14,TRBD1,TGTGCCAGCAGTTTTCCAGGGGGCGTTTACGAGCAGTACTTC,CASSFPGGVYEQYF
NA,TRBV2,TRBJ1-4,13,TRBD1,TGTGCCAGCCAGGCAGGGGGCAATGAAAAACTGTTTTTT,CASQAGGNEKLFF
few,TRBV19,TRBJ1-2,14,NA,TGTGCCAGTTTGGATTGGGGGCTAACCTATGGCTACACCTTC,CASLDWGLTYGYTF
NA,TRBV9,TRBJ1-2,17,NA,TGTGCCAGCAGCGTAGGAATCGGGGTCAGGGGAGACTATGGCTACACCTTC,CASSVGIGVRGDYGYTF
NA,TRBV18,TRBJ2-2,18,TRBD2,TGTGCCAGCTCACCACGGACTAGCGGGGGGTCGAACACCGGGGAGCTGTTTTTT,CASSPRTSGGSNTGELFF
NA,TRBV10-3,TRBJ2-7,14,NA,TGTGCCATCAGTGAGCCCACCGGGGTTCGCGAGCAGTACTTC,CAISEPTGVREQYF
NA,TRBV13,TRBJ2-1,15,TRBD2,TGTGCCAGCAGCCCGGGACTAGCGGGGACCAATGAGCAGTTCTTC,CASSPGLAGTNEQFF
NA,TRBV2,TRBJ1-6,14,NA,TGTGCCAGCAGTACGACAGAGTATAATTCACCCCTCCACTTT,CASSTTEYNSPLHF
NA,TRBV15,TRBJ1-1,15,NA,TGTGCCACCAGCAGAACCCAGGGGAGGGTCACTGAAGCTTTCTTT,CATSRTQGRVTEAFF
NA,TRBV4-1,TRBJ2-7,14,TRBD1,TGCGCCAGCAGCCGCCGGACAGGGGGGGACGAGCAGTACTTC,CASSRRTGGDEQYF
NA,TRBV7-8,TRBJ1-1,14,NA,TGTGCCAGCAGTTTGATGACAGGAGGCACTGAAGCTTTCTTT,CASSLMTGGTEAFF
NA,TRBV13,TRBJ2-7,14,NA,TGTGCCAGCAGCTTAGGTAATAGCCGCTACGAGCAGTACTTC,CASSLGNSRYEQYF
NA,TRBV18,TRBJ2-3,13,NA,TGTGCCAGCTCACCCCCAGGGGTAGATACGCAGTATTTT,CASSPPGVDTQYF
few,TRBV13,TRBJ2-5,16,NA,TGTGCCAGCACTCGCTGGGGGCTCCGGGGCCAAGAGACCCAGTACTTC,CASTRWGLRGQETQYF
NA,TRBV5-1,TRBJ2-2,15,TRBD2,TGCGCCAGCAGCTTGGTAGAGGGACTAGCCGGGGAGCTGTTTTTT,CASSLVEGLAGELFF
NA,TRBV28,TRBJ2-1,15,TRBD2,TGTGCCAGCAGCCCGACTAGCGGGGGGCCCAATGAGCAGTTCTTC,CASSPTSGGPNEQFF
NA,TRBV27,TRBJ2-2,16,TRBD1,TGTGCCAGCAGTTTATTTGCCACAGGGGGGACCGGGGAGCTGTTTTTT,CASSLFATGGTGELFF
NA,TRBV7-2,TRBJ2-3,14,TRBD1,TGTGCCAGCAGCTCGGGACAGGTCCCCTATACGCAGTATTTT,CASSSGQVPYTQYF
NA,TRBV7-6,TRBJ1-1,13,NA,TGTGCCAGCAGCTATAACACGAACACTGAAGCTTTCTTT,CASSYNTNTEAFF
NA,TRBV2,TRBJ2-7,13,TRBD1,TGTGCCAGCAGGCCTCGGACAGGGGGCGAGCAGTACTTC,CASRPRTGGEQYF
NA,TRBV10-3,TRBJ1-5,14,NA,TGTGCCATCAGTCGGGACAACCAAGTTGAGCCCCAGCATTTT,CAISRDNQVEPQHF
NA,TRBV7-2,TRBJ1-2,14,NA,TGTGCCAGCAGCTTATCAGGGGCTACCTATGGCTACACCTTC,CASSLSGATYGYTF
NA,TRBV5-6,TRBJ1-5,12,NA,TGTGCCAGCAGCTTGGCCGCGGGGACCCAGCATTTT,CASSLAAGTQHF
NA,TRBV15,TRBJ1-6,15,TRBD1,TGTGCCACCAGCGACAGGGGGGTAATAAGGCGCACCCTCCACTTT,CATSDRGVIRRTLHF
NA,TRBV28,TRBJ2-5,14,TRBD2,TGTGCCAGCAGTCGTCGGGGGGGCCAAGAGACCCAGTACTTC,CASSRRGGQETQYF
NA,TRBV27,TRBJ1-2,13,NA,TGTGCCAGCAGCACGGGAGCCACCCGAGGCTACACCTTC,CASSTGATRGYTF
NA,TRBV5-4,TRBJ2-7,16,NA,TGTGCCAGCAGCCCGGCCGACGGACAGAGATTCTACGAGCAGTACTTC,CASSPADGQRFYEQYF
NA,TRBV7-9,TRBJ2-3,14,NA,TGTGCCAGCAGCCCCCAGACTAGCACAGATACGCAGTATTTT,CASSPQTSTDTQYF
NA,TRBV7-2,TRBJ1-1,12,TRBD1,TGTGCCAGCAGCCCTAACAGGGGGGAAGCTTTCTTT,CASSPNRGEAFF
NA,TRBV30,TRBJ1-1,11,NA,TGTGCCTGGACGACAGACGCTGAAGCTTTCTTT,CAWTTDAEAFF